These 15 T cell receptor beta chains share one sample of origin, sequenced in a study of shared T cell receptors in the human thymus. The table came from immunoSEQ multiplex PCR; TCRdb's copy has only in-frame clones and leaves some out. The table lists roughly 660,000 clones, approximately 87% of them singletons. The sample was also reused in another study, on human thymus T cells.

The sequenced sample was thymocytes. The source of these receptors is a boy less than two years old with a congenital heart defect.

This sequence joins TRBV15 and TRBJ2-7; 7 bases line up with TRBD1. The CDR3 sequence is 13 residues long. Germline V gene sequence: CDR1 LNHNV, CDR2 YYDKDF (reference sequence). Trimming took 6 bases from V and 1 from J; bases not matched to a gene: 3. CDR3 nucleotide sequence: TGTGCCACCAGTGACAGGGAATCCTACGAGCAGTACTTC. It is translated as CATSDRESYEQYF.

V and J are TRBV29-1 and TRBJ1-3, with 10 bases lining up with TRBD1. From germline, CDR1 is SQVTM and CDR2 ANQGSEA. V shed 4 bases, J shed 1 base, and the junction held 1 base outside the gene matches. This CDR3 contains 14 residues. CDR3 DNA sequence: TGCAGCGTTGGGACAGGGGGGTCTGGAAACACCATATATTTT. It encodes CSVGTGGSGNTIYF.

In its sample, this clone was seen once. The chain uses TRBV27 and TRBJ2-3; D not resolved. V lost 4 bases, J lost 4 bases, and 3 bases lay in between. The CDR3 consists of 11 residues. Germline V gives CDR1 MNHEY, CDR2 SMNVEV (reference sequence). The CDR3 DNA reads TGTGCCAGCAGTTCCTCAGATACGCAGTATTTT. Amino acid sequence: CASSSSDTQYF.

CDR3 coding DNA: TGTGCCAGCAGTGAAGCGGATCCCGCGGAGGAAGACAACTTGAGGGAGCAGTACTTC. Translated, it gives CASSEADPAEEDNLREQYF. V usage is TRBV2 and J usage is TRBJ2-7; perhaps TRBD2 as D (5 bases). The CDR3 covers 19 residues. V lost 0 bases and J 7 bases, leaving 28 bases between the germline ends. CDR1 is SNHLY and CDR2 is FYNNEI in the germline V gene.

This clone was recorded once. The chain carries TRBV11-2 and TRBJ2-7; the match to TRBD2 covers 7 bases. Germline V gives CDR1 SGHAT, CDR2 FQNNGV. The length of the CDR3 is 15 residues. Unmatched junction bases numbered 11, after V lost 5 bases and J lost 4 bases. The CDR3 sequence: CASSLPRAGCYEQYF. The CDR3 DNA sequence: TGTGCCAGCAGCCTACCTCGAGCGGGATGTTACGAGCAGTACTTC.

The chain combines TRBV11-2 with TRBJ2-3; 8 positions match TRBD2. The germline V gene has CDR1 SGHAT and CDR2 FQNNGV. There are 17 residues in the CDR3. The junction had 14 bases not matched to a gene; V was cut back by 6 bases and J by 3 bases. The DNA of the CDR3 is TGTGCCAGCAGGCGGCTGGGCGGGAGGTCTAGAACAGATACGCAGTATTTT. This gives the protein CASRRLGGRSRTDTQYF.

The chain carries TRBV28 and TRBJ2-7; 7 nucleotides agree with TRBD1. J lost 3 bases, V lost 3 bases, and 11 bases had no gene match. Germline CDR1 reads MDHEN; CDR2 reads SYDVKM. The CDR3 contains 16 residues. CDR3 DNA: TGTGCCAGCAGTTTTGGTAGTGACAGGGCACTCTACGAGCAGTACTTC. It yields the protein CASSFGSDRALYEQYF.

The V call is TRBV10-3, the J call TRBJ2-1; the match to TRBD2 covers 9 bases. Per the germline V gene, CDR1 is ENHRY and CDR2 is SYGVKD. CDR3 length: 16 amino acids. V shed 0 bases and J 7 bases; nucleotides not matched to a gene: 7. CDR3 bases: TGTGCCATCAGTGAGTCGATTCTAGCGGGACAGAATGAGCAGTTCTTC. Translating it yields CAISESILAGQNEQFF.

The chain carries TRBV7-9 and TRBJ2-1; 7 bases are a match to TRBD1. Germline V CDR1 and CDR2: SEHNR, FQNEAQ (reference sequence). Trimming at V came to 5 bases and at J to 8 bases, leaving 15 bases not matched to a gene. The CDR3 totals 16 residues. CDR3 residues: CASSLRYDDRVHEQFF. The CDR3 DNA follows: TGTGCCAGCAGCCTCCGTTACGATGACAGGGTGCATGAGCAGTTCTTC.

The rearrangement joins TRBV7-8 to TRBJ2-7, with 8 bases identical to TRBD2. This CDR3 has 15 amino acids. Germline loops: CDR1 SGHVS, CDR2 FQNEAQ. V lost 4 bases, J lost 2 bases, and 7 bases stayed unmatched. The CDR3 protein is CASSSTPTSAYEQYF. CDR3 nucleotides: TGTGCCAGCAGCTCCACCCCGACTAGCGCCTACGAGCAGTACTTC.

The genes are TRBV15 and TRBJ2-7, with a weak D call TRBD1 (6 bases). Deletions cut 3 bases from V and 3 bases from J, with 12 bases between. Germline CDR1 reads LNHNV; CDR2 reads YYDKDF (reference sequence). This CDR3 spans 14 amino acids. The CDR3 is CATSRTGPFYEQYF. The CDR3 nucleotides are TGTGCCACCAGCAGGACAGGACCCTTCTACGAGCAGTACTTC.

The rearrangement joins TRBV11-3 to TRBJ1-1; 7 bases align to TRBD1. Per the germline V gene, CDR1 is SGHNT and CDR2 is YENEEA. The ends lost 2 bases at V and 2 bases at J; junction bases unmatched: 14. This CDR3 comprises 18 residues. DNA for the CDR3: TGTGCCAGCAGCTTATCCGACCGGACAGGCGAACATAACACTGAAGCTTTCTTT. Its translation is CASSLSDRTGEHNTEAFF.

This clone has only a few counts. The J gene is TRBJ1-2, the V gene TRBV7-9, with a tentative D call TRBD1 (5 bases). The V gene lost 3 bases and the J gene lost 0 bases, with 14 bases spanning the gap. CDR3 length: 16 amino acids. Germline values: CDR1 SEHNR, CDR2 FQNEAQ (reference sequence). CDR3 sequence (DNA): TGTGCCAGCAGCTTCGCCGCAGGGCGAACTAACTATGGCTACACCTTC. Protein sequence: CASSFAAGRTNYGYTF.

This chain uses TRBV6-1 with TRBJ2-7, with 9 bases fitting TRBD1. The CDR3 extends over 16 amino acids. Germline V lookup: CDR1 MNHNS, CDR2 SASEGT. With V trimmed by 2 bases and J by 5 bases, 10 bases remained unmatched. The CDR3: CASSESSGDRDDEQYF. The CDR3 region has the DNA TGTGCCAGCAGTGAATCTTCTGGGGACAGGGATGACGAGCAGTACTTC.

The V and J genes are TRBV9 and TRBJ2-5; TRBD2 is a possible D gene (6 bases). CDR3 size: 15 residues. The germline V and J ends were trimmed by 4 bases and 0 bases, with 13 bases remaining between them. The V gene's germline CDR1 is SGDLS and CDR2 YYNGEE. The DNA of the CDR3 is TGTGCCAGCAGCCCAGAGGTAGCGGACCAAGAGACCCAGTACTTC. The encoded protein is CASSPEVADQETQYF. The whole variable domain, remainder taken from reference TRBV9 and TRBJ2-5, is DSGVTQTPKHLITATGQRVTLRCSPRSGDLSVYWYQQSLDQGLQFLIQYYNGEERAKGNILERFSAQQFPDLHSELNLSSLELGDSALYFCASSPEVADQETQYFGPGTRLLVL.